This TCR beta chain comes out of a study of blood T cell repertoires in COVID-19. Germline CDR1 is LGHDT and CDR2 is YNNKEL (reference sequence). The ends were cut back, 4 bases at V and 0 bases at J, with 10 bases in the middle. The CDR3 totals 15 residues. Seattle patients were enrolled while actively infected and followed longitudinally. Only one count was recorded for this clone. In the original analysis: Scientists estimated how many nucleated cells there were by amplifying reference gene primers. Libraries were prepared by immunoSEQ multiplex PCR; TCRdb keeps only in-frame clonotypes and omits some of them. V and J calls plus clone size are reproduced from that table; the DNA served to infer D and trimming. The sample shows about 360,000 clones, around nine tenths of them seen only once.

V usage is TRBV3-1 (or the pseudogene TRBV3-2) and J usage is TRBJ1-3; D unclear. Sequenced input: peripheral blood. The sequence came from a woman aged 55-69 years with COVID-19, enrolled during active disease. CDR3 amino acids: CASSPPRDSGNTIYF. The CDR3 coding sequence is TGTGCCAGCAGCCCTCCACGGGACTCTGGAAACACCATATATTTT.